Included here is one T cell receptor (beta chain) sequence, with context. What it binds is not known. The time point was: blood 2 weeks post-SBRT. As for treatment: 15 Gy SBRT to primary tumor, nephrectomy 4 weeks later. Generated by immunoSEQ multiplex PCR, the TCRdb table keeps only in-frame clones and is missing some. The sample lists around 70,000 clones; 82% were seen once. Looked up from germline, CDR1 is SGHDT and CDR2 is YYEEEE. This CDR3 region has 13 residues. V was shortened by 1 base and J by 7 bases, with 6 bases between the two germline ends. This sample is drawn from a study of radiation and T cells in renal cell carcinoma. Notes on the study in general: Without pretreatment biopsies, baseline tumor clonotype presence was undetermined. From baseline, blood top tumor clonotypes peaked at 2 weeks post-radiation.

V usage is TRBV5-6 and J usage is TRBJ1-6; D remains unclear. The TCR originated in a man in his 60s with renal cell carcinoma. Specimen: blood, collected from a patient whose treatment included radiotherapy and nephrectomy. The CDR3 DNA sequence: TGTGCCAGCAGCTTGACGAGGAATTCACCCCTCCACTTT. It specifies CASSLTRNSPLHF.